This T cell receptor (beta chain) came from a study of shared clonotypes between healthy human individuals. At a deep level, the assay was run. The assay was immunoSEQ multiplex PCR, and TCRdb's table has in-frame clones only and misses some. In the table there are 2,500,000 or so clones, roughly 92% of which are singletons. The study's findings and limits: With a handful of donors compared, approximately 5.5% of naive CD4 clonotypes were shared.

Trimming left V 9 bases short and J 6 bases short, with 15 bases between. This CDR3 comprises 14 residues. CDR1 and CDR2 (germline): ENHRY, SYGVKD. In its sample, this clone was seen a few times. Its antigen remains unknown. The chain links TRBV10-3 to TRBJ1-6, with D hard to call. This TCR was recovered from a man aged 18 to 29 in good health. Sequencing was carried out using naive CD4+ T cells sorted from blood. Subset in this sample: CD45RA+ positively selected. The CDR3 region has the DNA TGTGCCATTCAGTCGTACGACGGTAATTCACCCCTCCACTTT. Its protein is CAIQSYDGNSPLHF.